This T cell receptor beta chain was sequenced in a study of response to subunit inactivated influenza vaccine. MiXCR, applied by TCRdb to the RT-PCR reads, yields one record per CDR3 protein. The sample has around 750,000 distinct CDR3 sequences, 21% seen once. Germline CDR1 LGHNA, CDR2 YSLEER. The CDR3 is 15 residues long. V shed 0 bases and J shed 2 bases, with 11 bases lying between them. This clonotype was seen only a few times. The chain joins TRBV4-3 to TRBJ2-7; D call uncertain. The sequenced sample was PBMCs from blood, obtained 5 days after vaccination. The TCR sequence derives from a man aged 50-59 years who received an inactivated influenza vaccine. In DNA form, the CDR3 reads TGCGCCAGCAGCCAAGATTGGGTTTCAACCTACGAGCAGTACTTC. It encodes CASSQDWVSTYEQYF.